This section outlines one T cell receptor (beta chain) sequence together with its context. This clone was seen only a few times. No antigen is known for it. No quality values exist for individual bases; no much larger clone is one base distant. The intended sense of this specimen's time point label: roughly 24 weeks on oral tofacitinib. Taken with the paper, the label for treatment or condition translates to: oral pan-JAK inhibitor, 5-10 mg twice daily. Lesional scalp punch biopsies and peripheral blood were collected from alopecia areata patients. PBMCs were isolated by density centrifugation and stained for CD3, CD4 and CD8, and CD4+ and CD8+ T cells were sorted on a FACSAria. Libraries were made using the immunoSEQ multiplex PCR assay. To provide template for TCR sequencing, every sample had RNA extracted and reverse transcribed into cDNA. SuperScript III was used for first-strand cDNA synthesis, primed with a 2:1 mix of oligo-dT and random hexamers. A synthetic immune receptor repertoire was used to measure amplification bias, and any remaining bias was corrected computationally. Per the authors' processing: Raw reads were preprocessed for error removal, and CDR3 was defined according to IMGT conventions as running from the conserved cysteine to phenylalanine. Clonality was computed by normalizing Shannon entropy by log2 of the number of productive unique TCRs and subtracting the result from 1. Scalp TCRbeta sequences were cross-referenced with sorted blood CD4 and CD8 repertoires so that the CD4 or CD8 identity of scalp clones could be inferred. As stored in TCRdb, this immuneACCESS dataset retains in-frame rearrangements with V and J assigned. A fraction of the clones does not appear; measured against another copy, unresolved V genes explain less than half of the discrepancy, and the remainder lacks a known reason. V and J calls plus clone size are reproduced from that table; the DNA served to infer D and trimming. The table for this sample lists some 170,000 clones; roughly 53% of them were counted only once. The biggest ten clones account for about a tenth of the sample.

Trimming takes 1 base from V and 0 bases from J, and the germline ends sit 3 bases apart. From a lookup of the germline V gene (reference sequence), CDR1 and CDR2 are GTSNPN and SVGIG. Including the terminal cysteine and phenylalanine, the CDR3 comprises 13 residues. Left in the record is the CDR3 DNA by itself, 39 bases read in frame from the first base. This sample was included in a study of CD8+ T cells in alopecia areata listed by TCRdb under 2018. For context, the study as a whole: Treated patients were enrolled in an open-label pilot trial of oral tofacitinib at 5 to 10 mg twice daily for moderate-to-severe alopecia areata. Patients received tofacitinib for 6 to 18 months and were then followed off drug for 6 months to check for delayed response and recurrence. For the treated patients, the SALT score, which quantifies what percentage of scalp surface area is affected, served as the measure of disease severity. In both human patients and the C3H/HeJ mouse model, the study applied high-throughput TCRbeta sequencing to look at T cell clonal expansion in alopecia areata. Scalp tissue and sorted CD4+ and CD8+ peripheral blood T cells from patchy and totalis/universalis alopecia areata patients and from healthy controls were covered by human TCRbeta sequencing. Biopsies were taken from tofacitinib-treated patients at baseline and at 4 and 24 weeks of treatment, and a later scalp biopsy was taken in several of the tofacitinib-treated patients. Scalp clonality was compared across normal scalp (n=4), patchy alopecia areata scalp (n=8), and alopecia totalis/universalis scalp (n=8). The RNA source kit depended on sample type: the PAXgene miRNA kit for fixed scalp, the miRNeasy kit for PBMCs, and the RNeasy kit for mouse skin. TCRbeta CDR3 regions were amplified by immunoSEQ multiplex PCR with 35 Vbeta forward and 13 Jbeta reverse primers.

Overall results and qualifications from the work: With tofacitinib, both scalp clonality and the number of expanded CD8+ clones among the top 100 scalp clones went down significantly. Unlike mouse skin, where gammadelta T cells dominate, normal human skin contains resident alphabeta T cells that get sequenced too, which complicates analysis of the scalp TCR repertoire. TCR sequences shared between patients were less clear than in mice, possibly partly because of HLA diversity in the patient population. The treated cohort was small, with a single nonresponder, so links between baseline CD8+ expansion and response need larger studies. Compared with normal scalp, lesional scalp, particularly in alopecia totalis/universalis, had higher clonality and more expanded CD8+ clones, which suggests antigenic drive. Many expanded lesional clones persisted in scalp and blood during tofacitinib treatment, which may partly explain relapse after stopping treatment.

The chain links TRBV30 with TRBJ2-2; the D gene is not confidently resolved. The material was CD8+ T cells sorted from blood, obtained at week 24, from a patient treated with tofacitinib. This sequence originates from a human donor with alopecia areata. The base sequence is TGTGCCTGGAGTGGCCCGAACACCGGGGAGCTGTTTTTT. This is translated as CAWSGPNTGELFF.